These 17 T cell receptor beta chains share one sample of origin, sequenced in a study of blood T cell repertoires in COVID-19 (dated by TCRdb to the early 2020s). The library was built by means of the immunoSEQ multiplex PCR assay. Drawn from immuneACCESS, this table holds only the in-frame rearrangements with V and J called that TCRdb kept. Clones are partly lost; checked studies trace under half to an unresolved V gene and leave the rest unexplained. Across this sample there are more than 95,000 clones, with around 90% seen only once. The biggest ten clones account for 5.1% of the sample. Source material: peripheral blood. The receptors stem from a human donor in a cohort sampled during active COVID-19.

The V call is TRBV27, the J call TRBJ2-6; D is possibly TRBD2 (5 bases). Trimming removed 10 bases from V and 2 bases from J, with 18 bases in between. CDR1 MNHEY and CDR2 SMNVEV come from the germline V gene (reference sequence). This CDR3 region has 16 residues. CDR3: CATRGDGEAGANVLTF. For the CDR3, the DNA is TGTGCCACCCGGGGAGATGGGGAAGCTGGGGCCAACGTCCTGACTTTC.

This chain joins TRBV28 and TRBJ1-6; D is ambiguous. The CDR3 contains 16 residues. Trimming pared 4 bases from V and 5 bases from J, leaving 15 bases between. CDR1 MDHEN and CDR2 SYDVKM come from the germline V gene. The CDR3 DNA is TGTGCCAGCAGTTACCCCCGGGGTGGAGATAATTCACCCCTCCACTTT. It specifies CASSYPRGGDNSPLHF.

The chain joins TRBV27 to TRBJ2-7; 7 positions agree with TRBD2. The CDR3 is made up of 14 amino acids. V trimming: 5 bases; J trimming: 7 bases; junction bases outside the gene matches: 11. Germline-derived CDR1 and CDR2 are MNHEY and SMNVEV (reference sequence). CDR3 loop: CASSTSNGGLEQYF. CDR3 in DNA: TGTGCCAGCAGTACCTCGAACGGGGGGTTGGAGCAGTACTTC.

The chain links TRBV6-6 to TRBJ1-1; D is perhaps TRBD1 (6 bases). This CDR3 spans 14 amino acids. Between the trimmed V and J ends, which lost 0 bases and 6 bases, there was a span of 11 bases. In germline, CDR1 is MNHNY, CDR2 SVGAGI (reference sequence). As DNA, the CDR3 is TGTGCCAGCAGTTACTCGAAACAGGGTTCTGAAGCTTTCTTT. This sequence encodes CASSYSKQGSEAFF.

This rearrangement joins TRBV6-5 to TRBJ1-6; 9 nucleotides align to TRBD1. V lost 6 bases to trimming and J lost 10 bases; unmatched junction nucleotides: 10. The CDR3 extends over 15 amino acids. Germline V gene lookup returns CDR1 MNHEY and CDR2 SVGAGI. The CDR3 DNA sequence: TGTGCCAGCAGCGCTCGGGGACAGGGCTACTCACCCCTCCACTTT. Protein: CASSARGQGYSPLHF.

The gene calls are TRBV11-2 and TRBJ2-3; a possible D gene is TRBD2 (5 bases). V lost 5 bases and J 3 bases, leaving 9 bases between the germline ends. The CDR3 sequence is 13 residues long. From germline, CDR1 is SGHAT and CDR2 FQNNGV. CDR3 in amino acids: CASSGIATDTQYF. The CDR3 nucleotides read TGTGCCAGCAGCGGGATAGCGACAGATACGCAGTATTTT.

The DNA for the CDR3 is TGTGCCAGCAGATACCCCCCCGGACAGTACGACTATGGCTACACCTTC. It encodes CASRYPPGQYDYGYTF. The chain links TRBV28 to TRBJ1-2, with D maybe TRBD1 (6 bases). The germline V gene encodes CDR1 MDHEN and CDR2 SYDVKM. The CDR3 loop spans 16 amino acids. The V end lost 6 bases, the J end lost 3 bases, and 20 bases lay between the germline ends.

V is TRBV6-2 or TRBV6-3 and J is TRBJ2-1; D gene ambiguous. With 2 bases removed from V and 3 bases from J, the gap between germline ends came to 11 bases. The CDR3 runs 15 residues. Per the germline V gene, CDR1 is MNHEY and CDR2 is SVGEGT. The CDR3 reads CASSYVQPGYNEQFF. CDR3 DNA: TGTGCCAGCAGTTACGTCCAACCGGGCTACAATGAGCAGTTCTTC.

The V gene is TRBV12-3 or TRBV12-4, the J gene TRBJ2-3, with no clear D. The CDR3 contains 13 residues. V was clipped by 2 bases and J by 0 bases, with 3 bases between them. The DNA for the CDR3 is TGTGCCAGCAGTTTACAGAGCACAGATACGCAGTATTTT. This gives the protein CASSLQSTDTQYF.

CDR3 loop: CASSTRGGNQPQHF. As DNA, the CDR3 is TGTGCCAGCAGCACCAGGGGGGGCAATCAGCCCCAGCATTTT. The chain is built from TRBV7-2 and TRBJ1-5, with 7 bases lining up with TRBD1. This CDR3 has 14 amino acids. The J segment lost 2 bases and the V segment lost 5 bases, leaving 3 bases of the junction unmatched. CDR1 and CDR2 from the germline V gene are SGHTA and FQGNSA.

The chain has TRBV7-9 and TRBJ1-2; TRBD1 aligns across 7 bases. CDR3 size: 13 residues. Germline V gives CDR1 SEHNR, CDR2 FQNEAQ (reference sequence). Unmatched junction bases numbered 5, after V lost 6 bases and J lost 4 bases. The CDR3 coding sequence is TGTGCCAGCAGTACGGACAGGAGCTATGGCTACACCTTC. Translated: CASSTDRSYGYTF.

The rearrangement joins TRBV7-2 to TRBJ1-2; the D is unclear. This CDR3 has 12 amino acids. The germline V gene encodes CDR1 SGHTA and CDR2 FQGNSA. V was trimmed by 5 bases and J by 8 bases, leaving 12 bases between them. CDR3 in amino acids: CASSPSRQGYTF. DNA for the CDR3: TGTGCCAGCAGCCCTAGTCGGCAAGGCTACACCTTC.

The gene calls are TRBV30 and TRBJ2-3, with a possible D match to TRBD1 (5 bases). There are 14 residues in the CDR3. V lost 2 bases to trimming and J lost 4 bases, with 13 bases between them. From germline, CDR1 is GTSNPN and CDR2 SVGIG (reference sequence). The CDR3 DNA reads TGTGCCTGGAGTCTACGGTGGGGCCCAGATACGCAGTATTTT. Protein: CAWSLRWGPDTQYF.

The chain carries TRBV11-3 and TRBJ2-1; no firm D call. Trimming took 1 base from V and 0 from J, leaving 10 bases between them. Germline V gives CDR1 SGHNT, CDR2 YENEEA. This CDR3 has 16 residues. In DNA form, the CDR3 reads TGTGCCAGCAGCTTAGGAGGCCTAAGCTCCTACAATGAGCAGTTCTTC. It translates to CASSLGGLSSYNEQFF.

V is TRBV28 and J is TRBJ2-7; 8 bases map to TRBD1. V shed 3 bases, J shed 3 bases, and the junction held 10 bases outside the gene matches. This CDR3 is 16 amino acids long. CDR1 MDHEN and CDR2 SYDVKM come from the germline V gene. The chain's CDR3 is CASSLGPATGVYEQYF. CDR3 nucleotides: TGTGCCAGCAGTTTGGGACCGGCGACAGGGGTCTACGAGCAGTACTTC.

This chain uses TRBV5-6 with TRBJ2-3, with D hard to call. The germline V and J ends were trimmed by 0 bases and 0 bases, with 17 bases remaining between them. CDR1 SGHDT and CDR2 YYEEEE come from the germline V gene. The CDR3 is 18 residues long. As DNA, the CDR3 is TGTGCCAGCAGCTTGGAGTGGGCCACAGCCCCTAGCACAGATACGCAGTATTTT. This gives the protein CASSLEWATAPSTDTQYF.

The rearrangement links TRBV7-6 to TRBJ2-7; TRBD1 aligns across 7 bases. This CDR3 has 17 amino acids. J lost 5 bases, V lost 1 base, and 14 bases had no gene match. Looked up from germline, CDR1 is SGHVS and CDR2 is FNYEAQ. CDR3 region: CASSLEDGQGVFHEQYF. The DNA of the CDR3 is TGTGCCAGCAGCTTAGAGGACGGGCAGGGGGTCTTCCACGAGCAGTACTTC.